A single sample gave rise to the 16 T cell receptor beta chains below, sequenced in a study of T cell responses to AZD1222 COVID-19 vaccine. The repertoire was sequenced with immunoSEQ multiplex PCR; TCRdb's copy has only in-frame clones and lacks some. This table has over 130,000 clones, 85% to 95% appearing once. Source: peripheral blood, taken 28 days after the second AZD1222 dose. These receptors originate from an adult who received the AZD1222 COVID-19 vaccine.

The J gene is TRBJ1-5, the V gene TRBV7-9; D gene uncertain. The V end lost 4 bases, the J end lost 3 bases, and 7 bases lay between the germline ends. Germline CDR1 is SEHNR and CDR2 is FQNEAQ (reference sequence). The CDR3 is made up of 13 amino acids. The CDR3 DNA follows: TGTGCCAGCAGCTGGTCCGTCAATCAGCCCCAGCATTTT. Encoded protein: CASSWSVNQPQHF.

The DNA for the CDR3 is TGTGCCAGCAGCTTGACAGGGATGGAGACCCAGTACTTC. Translated, it gives CASSLTGMETQYF. The rearrangement joins TRBV7-3 to TRBJ2-5, with TRBD1 matching over 7 bases. Germline CDR1 reads SGHTA; CDR2 reads FQGTGA. This CDR3 comprises 13 residues. The V segment lost 3 bases and the J segment 5 bases; nucleotides outside the gene matches: 3.

The chain carries TRBV11-2 and TRBJ1-3; 10 positions agree with TRBD1. The CDR3 has 16 residues. The germline V gene has CDR1 SGHAT and CDR2 FQNNGV. The V and J ends lost 5 bases and 0 bases, in that order; junction bases with no gene match: 4. The CDR3 region is CASSGDRGNSGNTIYF. CDR3 DNA sequence: TGTGCCAGCAGCGGGGACAGGGGCAACTCTGGAAACACCATATATTTT.

Concerning this clone itself: In the same sample, other DNA sequences code for this CDR3. This sequence joins TRBV7-2 and TRBJ1-2; 9 bases fit TRBD1. The CDR3 consists of 13 residues. Per the germline V gene, CDR1 is SGHTA and CDR2 is FQGNSA. V lost 3 bases to trimming and J lost 4 bases; unmatched junction nucleotides: 0. The chain's CDR3 is CASSLGQGYGYTF. The CDR3 nucleotides are TGTGCCAGCAGCTTGGGACAGGGCTATGGCTACACCTTC.

The rearrangement uses TRBV12-3 or TRBV12-4 and TRBJ2-2, with unresolved D. The CDR3 is made up of 13 amino acids. V was clipped by 5 bases and J by 7 bases, with 11 bases between them. This CDR3 is CASSRSLGGELFF. CDR3 nucleotides: TGTGCCAGCAGTAGATCTCTGGGCGGGGAGCTGTTTTTT.

This chain links TRBV3-1 (or the pseudogene TRBV3-2) with TRBJ1-2, with 8 bases fitting TRBD1. Germline CDR1 LGHDT, CDR2 YNNKEL (reference sequence). The CDR3 covers 16 residues. Losses at the gene ends were 0 bases for V and 6 bases for J; bases not matched to a gene: 9. The CDR3 protein is CASSQDRTGRVNGYTF. The CDR3, as DNA: TGTGCCAGCAGCCAAGATAGGACAGGGCGAGTTAATGGCTACACCTTC.

The V call is TRBV7-4, the J call TRBJ2-5, with TRBD1 matching 7 bases. This CDR3 comprises 16 residues. CDR1 SGHVT and CDR2 SQSDAQ come from the germline V gene. Losses at the gene ends were 5 bases for V and 5 bases for J; bases not matched to a gene: 14. CDR3 region: CASSRLVRQGRETQYF. DNA for the CDR3: TGTGCCAGCAGCCGCCTCGTGCGACAGGGTCGGGAGACCCAGTACTTC.

This chain joins TRBV19 and TRBJ1-3; D gene unclear. This CDR3 has 17 residues. V was clipped by 6 bases and J by 0 bases, with 18 bases between them. Germline V lookup: CDR1 LNHDA, CDR2 SQIVND (reference sequence). The CDR3 DNA reads as TGTGCCAGTAGCCCCCACGATCCGGTTCGCTCTGGAAACACCATATATTTT. Translating it yields CASSPHDPVRSGNTIYF.

V gene TRBV28 combines with J gene TRBJ1-2; D gene unclear. Germline CDR1 MDHEN, CDR2 SYDVKM. The CDR3 loop spans 15 amino acids. The V and J ends lost 3 bases and 5 bases respectively, with 16 bases between them. The CDR3 DNA reads TGTGCCAGCAGTTTTCCCGCCCCGATTATTTATGGCTACACCTTC. It translates to CASSFPAPIIYGYTF.

This sequence joins TRBV21-1 and TRBJ2-1. TRBV21-1 has pseudogene status. The CDR3 has 17 residues. CDR3 coding DNA: TGTGCCAGCAGCAAAGTTGAGACGTATTATCCCCCCAATGAGCAGTTCTTC. This codes for CASSKVETYYPPNEQFF.

The V call is TRBV6-1, the J call TRBJ2-7, with 8 bases fitting TRBD2. V lost 3 bases to trimming and J lost 2 bases; unmatched junction nucleotides: 6. Germline lookup yields CDR1 MNHNS and CDR2 SASEGT. The CDR3 is 15 residues long. The CDR3 bases are TGTGCCAGCAGTGACGTGCGGGAGGCCGCCTACGAGCAGTACTTC. As protein: CASSDVREAAYEQYF.

The chain has TRBV9 and TRBJ1-3, with 9 nucleotides matching TRBD1. Germline CDR1 and CDR2: SGDLS and YYNGEE. J gave up 2 bases and V 0 bases, and 9 bases lay outside the gene matches. This CDR3 spans 18 amino acids. CDR3 bases: TGTGCCAGCAGCGTAGGTAGGGTAACAGGGGGCCCTGGAAACACCATATATTTT. Translating gives CASSVGRVTGGPGNTIYF.

The chain joins TRBV12-5 to TRBJ1-1, with D hard to call. V lost 5 bases and J lost 5, with 12 bases in between. Germline V gene sequence: CDR1 LGHNT, CDR2 FRNRAP. The CDR3 covers 13 residues. CDR3 in amino acids: CASGALMGTEAFF. CDR3 in DNA: TGTGCTAGTGGTGCTCTAATGGGGACTGAAGCTTTCTTT.

This sequence joins TRBV19 and TRBJ2-2; 7 bases agree with TRBD2. The V and J ends lost 3 bases and 7 bases, in that order; junction bases with no gene match: 11. CDR3 length: 16 residues. Germline-derived CDR1 and CDR2 are LNHDA and SQIVND (reference sequence). The CDR3 here is CASSIPWGGAGGELFF. The CDR3 bases are TGTGCCAGTAGTATCCCCTGGGGAGGGGCAGGCGGGGAGCTGTTTTTT.

The V call is TRBV18, the J call TRBJ2-2; D remains unclear. V was shortened by 1 base and J by 5 bases, with 8 bases between the two germline ends. The length of the CDR3 is 14 residues. Germline loops: CDR1 KGHSH, CDR2 LQKENI. The CDR3 DNA reads TGTGCCAGCTCACCACAAGGTTTTACCGGGGAGCTGTTTTTT. It codes for CASSPQGFTGELFF.

The chain carries TRBV9 and TRBJ2-2, with 11 bases lining up with TRBD1. The length of the CDR3 is 15 residues. The junction had 5 bases not matched to a gene; V was cut back by 4 bases and J by 6 bases. Germline assignment: CDR1 SGDLS and CDR2 YYNGEE. CDR3 loop: CASSPGTGGPGELFF. The DNA of the CDR3 is TGTGCCAGCAGCCCTGGGACAGGGGGGCCCGGGGAGCTGTTTTTT.